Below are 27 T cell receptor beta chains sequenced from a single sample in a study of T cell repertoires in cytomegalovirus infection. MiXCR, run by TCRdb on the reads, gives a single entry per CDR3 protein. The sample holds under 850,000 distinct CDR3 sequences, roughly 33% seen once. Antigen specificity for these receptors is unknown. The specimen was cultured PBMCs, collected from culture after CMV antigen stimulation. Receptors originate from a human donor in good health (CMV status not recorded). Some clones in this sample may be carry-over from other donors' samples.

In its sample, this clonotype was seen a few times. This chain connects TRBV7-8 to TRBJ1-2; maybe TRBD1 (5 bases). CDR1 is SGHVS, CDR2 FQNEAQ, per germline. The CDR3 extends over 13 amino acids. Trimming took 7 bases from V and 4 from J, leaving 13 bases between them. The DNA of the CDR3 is TGTGCCAGCACCCCGGACACGGGCTATGGCTACACCTTC. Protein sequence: CASTPDTGYGYTF. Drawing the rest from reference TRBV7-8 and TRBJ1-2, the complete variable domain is GAGVSQSPRYKVAKRGQDVALRCDPISGHVSLFWYQQALGQGPEFLTYFQNEAQLDKSGLPSDRFFAERPEGSVSTLKIQRTQQEDSAVYLCASTPDTGYGYTFGSGTRLTVV.

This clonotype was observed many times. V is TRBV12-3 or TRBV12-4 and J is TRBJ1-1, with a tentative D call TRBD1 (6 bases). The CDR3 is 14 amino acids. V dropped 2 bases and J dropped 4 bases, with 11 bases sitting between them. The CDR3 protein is CASSLRGRGTEAFF. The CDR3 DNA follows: TGTGCCAGCAGTTTAAGGGGGAGGGGCACTGAAGCTTTCTTT.

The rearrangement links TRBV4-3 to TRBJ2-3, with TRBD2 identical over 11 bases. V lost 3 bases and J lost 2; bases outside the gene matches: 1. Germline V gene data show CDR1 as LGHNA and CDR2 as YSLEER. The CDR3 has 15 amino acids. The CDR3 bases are TGCGCCAGCAGCCAGGGACTAGCGGACACAGATACGCAGTATTTT. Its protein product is CASSQGLADTDTQYF.

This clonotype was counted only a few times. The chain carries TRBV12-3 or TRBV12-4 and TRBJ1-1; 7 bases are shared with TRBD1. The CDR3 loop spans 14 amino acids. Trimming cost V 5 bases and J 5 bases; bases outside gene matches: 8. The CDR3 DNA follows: TGTGCCAGCAGTCTCCCAGGGGGTTGGACTGAAGCTTTCTTT. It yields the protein CASSLPGGWTEAFF.

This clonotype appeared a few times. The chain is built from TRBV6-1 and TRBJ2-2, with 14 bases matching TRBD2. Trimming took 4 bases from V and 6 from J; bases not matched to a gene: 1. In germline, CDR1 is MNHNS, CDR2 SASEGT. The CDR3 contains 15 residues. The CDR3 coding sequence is TGTGCCAGCAGTGGACTAGCGGGAGGGGCCGGGGAGCTGTTTTTT. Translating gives CASSGLAGGAGELFF.

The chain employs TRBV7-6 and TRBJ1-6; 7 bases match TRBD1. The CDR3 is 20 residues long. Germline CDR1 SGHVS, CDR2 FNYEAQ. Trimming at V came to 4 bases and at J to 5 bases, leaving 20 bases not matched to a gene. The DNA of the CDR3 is TGTGCCAGCAGCTCTCCTGCCGGTGGGTCAGCGGGACAGCATAATTCACCCCTCCACTTT. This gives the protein CASSSPAGGSAGQHNSPLHF.

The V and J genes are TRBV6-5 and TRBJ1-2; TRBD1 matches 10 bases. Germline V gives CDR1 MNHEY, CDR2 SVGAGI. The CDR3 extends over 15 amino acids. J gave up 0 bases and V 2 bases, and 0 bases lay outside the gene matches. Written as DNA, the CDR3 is TGTGCCAGCAGTTACGGACAGGGGGCTAACTATGGCTACACCTTC. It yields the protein CASSYGQGANYGYTF.

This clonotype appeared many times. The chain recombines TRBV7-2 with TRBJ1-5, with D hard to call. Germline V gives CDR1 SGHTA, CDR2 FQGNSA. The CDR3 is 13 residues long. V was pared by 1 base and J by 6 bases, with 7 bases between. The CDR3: CASSLEQRQPQHF. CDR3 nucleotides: TGTGCCAGCAGCTTAGAACAGCGTCAGCCCCAGCATTTT.

The CDR3 sequence is CASSQESSLSPYNEQFF. The CDR3 region has the DNA TGTGCCAGCAGCCAAGAGAGTAGCCTTTCCCCCTACAATGAGCAGTTCTTC. The chain carries TRBV3-1 and TRBJ2-1; D unclear. V lost 0 bases and J lost 2, with 14 bases in between. Germline V gives CDR1 LGHDT, CDR2 YNNKEL (reference sequence). The length of the CDR3 is 17 residues.

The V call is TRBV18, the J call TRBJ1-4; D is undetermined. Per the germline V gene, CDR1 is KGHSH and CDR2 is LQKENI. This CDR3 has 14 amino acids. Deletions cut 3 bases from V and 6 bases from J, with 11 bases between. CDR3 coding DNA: TGTGCCAGCTCACCTGACCCCTTGGATGAAAAACTGTTTTTT. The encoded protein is CASSPDPLDEKLFF.

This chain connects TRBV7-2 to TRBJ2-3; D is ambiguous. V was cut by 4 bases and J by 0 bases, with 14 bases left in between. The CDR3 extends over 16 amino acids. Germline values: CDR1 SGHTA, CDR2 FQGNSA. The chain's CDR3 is CASSSHAAFSTDTQYF. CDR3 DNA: TGTGCCAGCAGCTCCCACGCGGCTTTTAGCACAGATACGCAGTATTTT.

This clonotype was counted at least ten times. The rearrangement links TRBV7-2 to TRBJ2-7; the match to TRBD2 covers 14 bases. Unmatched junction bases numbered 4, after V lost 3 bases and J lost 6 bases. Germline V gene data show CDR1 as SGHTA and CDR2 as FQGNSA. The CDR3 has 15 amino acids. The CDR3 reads CASSLRLAGGREQYF. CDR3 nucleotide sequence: TGTGCCAGCAGCTTGAGACTAGCGGGGGGGCGCGAGCAGTACTTC. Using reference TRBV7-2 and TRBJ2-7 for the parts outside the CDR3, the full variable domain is GAGVSQSPSNKVTEKGKDVELRCDPISGHTALYWYRQSLGQGLEFLIYFQGNSAPDKSGLPSDRFSAERTGGSVSTLTIQRTQQEDSAVYLCASSLRLAGGREQYFGPGTRLTVT.

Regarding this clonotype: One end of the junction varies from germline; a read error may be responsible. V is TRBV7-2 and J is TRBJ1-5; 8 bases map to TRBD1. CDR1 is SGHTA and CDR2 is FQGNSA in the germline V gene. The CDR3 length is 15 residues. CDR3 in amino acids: CASNLMGQGNQPQHF. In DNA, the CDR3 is TGTGCCAGCAACTTAATGGGACAGGGCAATCAGCCCCAGCATTTT. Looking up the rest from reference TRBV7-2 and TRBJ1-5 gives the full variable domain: GAGVSQSPSNKVTEKGKDVELRCDPISGHTALYWYRQSLGQGLEFLIYFQGNSAPDKSGLPSDRFSAERTGGSVSTLTIQRTQQEDSAVYLCASNLMGQGNQPQHFGDGTRLSIL.

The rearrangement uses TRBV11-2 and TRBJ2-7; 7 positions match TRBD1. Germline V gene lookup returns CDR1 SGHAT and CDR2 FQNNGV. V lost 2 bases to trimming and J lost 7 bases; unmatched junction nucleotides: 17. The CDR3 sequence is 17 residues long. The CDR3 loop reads CASSLNKRRDSSGEQYF. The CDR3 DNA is TGTGCCAGCAGCTTAAATAAGCGTCGGGACAGTTCTGGGGAGCAGTACTTC.

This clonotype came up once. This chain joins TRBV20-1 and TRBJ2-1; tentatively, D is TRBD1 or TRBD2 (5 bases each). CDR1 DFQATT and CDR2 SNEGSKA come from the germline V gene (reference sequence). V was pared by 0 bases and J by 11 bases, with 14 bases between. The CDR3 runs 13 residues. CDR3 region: CSARDRLGEKQFF. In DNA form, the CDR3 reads TGCAGTGCTAGAGATCGATTGGGGGAGAAGCAGTTCTTC.

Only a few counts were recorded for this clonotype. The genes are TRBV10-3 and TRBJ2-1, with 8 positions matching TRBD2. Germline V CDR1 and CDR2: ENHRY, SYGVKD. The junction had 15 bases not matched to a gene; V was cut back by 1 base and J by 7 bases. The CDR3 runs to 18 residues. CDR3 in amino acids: CAISEFPTGTRVENEQFF. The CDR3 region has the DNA TGTGCCATCAGTGAGTTCCCAACCGGGACTAGGGTCGAGAATGAGCAGTTCTTC.

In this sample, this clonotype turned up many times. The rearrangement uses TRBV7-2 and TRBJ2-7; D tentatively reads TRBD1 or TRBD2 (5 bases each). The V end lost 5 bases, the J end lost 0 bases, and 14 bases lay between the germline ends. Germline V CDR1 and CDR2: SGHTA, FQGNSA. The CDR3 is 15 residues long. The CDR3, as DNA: TGTGCCAGCAGCCCCGAGGCAGGGAGCTCCTACGAGCAGTACTTC. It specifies CASSPEAGSSYEQYF.

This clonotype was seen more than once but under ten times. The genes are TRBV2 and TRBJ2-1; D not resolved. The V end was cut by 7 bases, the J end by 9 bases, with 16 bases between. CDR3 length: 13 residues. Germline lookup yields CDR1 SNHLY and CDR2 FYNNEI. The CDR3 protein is CASTQVVESEQFF. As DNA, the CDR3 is TGTGCCAGCACCCAAGTGGTGGAGAGTGAGCAGTTCTTC. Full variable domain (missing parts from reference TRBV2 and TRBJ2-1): EPEVTQTPSHQVTQMGQEVILRCVPISNHLYFYWYRQILGQKVEFLVSFYNNEISEKSEIFDDQFSVERPDGSNFTLKIRSTKLEDSAMYFCASTQVVESEQFFGPGTRLTVL.

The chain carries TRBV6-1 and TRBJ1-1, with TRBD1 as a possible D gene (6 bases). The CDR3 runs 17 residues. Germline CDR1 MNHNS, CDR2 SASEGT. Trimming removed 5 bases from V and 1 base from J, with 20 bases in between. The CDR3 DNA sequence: TGTGCCAGCAGTCCACCCAGGGGACTTTACACGAACACTGAAGCTTTCTTT. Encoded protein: CASSPPRGLYTNTEAFF.

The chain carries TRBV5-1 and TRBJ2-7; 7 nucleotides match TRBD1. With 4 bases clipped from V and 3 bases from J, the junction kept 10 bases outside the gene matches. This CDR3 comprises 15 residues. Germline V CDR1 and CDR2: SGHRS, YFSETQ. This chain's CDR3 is CASSPTGVWGYEQYF. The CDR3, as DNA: TGCGCCAGCAGCCCAACAGGGGTTTGGGGCTACGAGCAGTACTTC.

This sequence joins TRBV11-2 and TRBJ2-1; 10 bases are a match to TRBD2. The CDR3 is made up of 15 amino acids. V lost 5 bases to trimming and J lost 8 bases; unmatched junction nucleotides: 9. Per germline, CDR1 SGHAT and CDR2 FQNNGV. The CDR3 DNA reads TGTGCCAGCAGCCTGCCTCTAGCGGGAGTCTATGAGCAGTTCTTC. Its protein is CASSLPLAGVYEQFF.

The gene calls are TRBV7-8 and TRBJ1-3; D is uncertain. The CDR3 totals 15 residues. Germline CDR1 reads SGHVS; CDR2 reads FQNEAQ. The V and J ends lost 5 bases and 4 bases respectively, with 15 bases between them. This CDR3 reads CASSPRGTRGNTIYF. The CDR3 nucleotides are TGTGCCAGCAGCCCCCGGGGAACGCGCGGAAACACCATATATTTT.

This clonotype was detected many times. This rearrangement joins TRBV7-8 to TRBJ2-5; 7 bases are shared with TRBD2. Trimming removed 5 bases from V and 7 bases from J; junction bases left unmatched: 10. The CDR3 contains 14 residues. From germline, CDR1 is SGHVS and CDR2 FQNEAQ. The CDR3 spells CASSPFRLAGTQYF. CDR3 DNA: TGTGCCAGCAGCCCCTTCAGACTAGCTGGGACCCAGTACTTC.

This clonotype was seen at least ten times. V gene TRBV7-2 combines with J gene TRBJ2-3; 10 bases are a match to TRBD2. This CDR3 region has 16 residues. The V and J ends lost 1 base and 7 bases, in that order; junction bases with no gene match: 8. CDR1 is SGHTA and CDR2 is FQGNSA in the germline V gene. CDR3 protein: CASSLESLAGANTQYF. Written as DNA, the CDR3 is TGTGCCAGCAGCTTAGAGTCGCTAGCGGGGGCGAATACGCAGTATTTT.

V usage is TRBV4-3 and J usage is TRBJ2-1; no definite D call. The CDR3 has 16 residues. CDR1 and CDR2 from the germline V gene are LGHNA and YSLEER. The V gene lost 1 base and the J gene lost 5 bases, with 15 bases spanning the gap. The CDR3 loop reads CASSQGYLETHNEQFF. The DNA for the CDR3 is TGCGCCAGCAGCCAAGGATATCTAGAAACCCACAATGAGCAGTTCTTC.

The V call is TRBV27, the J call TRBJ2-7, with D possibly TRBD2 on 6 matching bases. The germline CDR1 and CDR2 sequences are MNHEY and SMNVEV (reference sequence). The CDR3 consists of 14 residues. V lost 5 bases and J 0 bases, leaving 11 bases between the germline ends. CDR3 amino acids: CASSEGLNSYEQYF. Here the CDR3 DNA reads TGTGCCAGCAGTGAAGGACTAAACTCCTACGAGCAGTACTTC.

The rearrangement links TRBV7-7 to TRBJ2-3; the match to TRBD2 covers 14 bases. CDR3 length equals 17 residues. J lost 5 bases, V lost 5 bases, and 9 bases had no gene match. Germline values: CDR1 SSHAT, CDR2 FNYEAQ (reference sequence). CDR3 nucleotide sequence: TGTGCCAGCAGCCCCCGGACTAGCGGGGGGTTTGGAGATACGCAGTATTTT. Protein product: CASSPRTSGGFGDTQYF.